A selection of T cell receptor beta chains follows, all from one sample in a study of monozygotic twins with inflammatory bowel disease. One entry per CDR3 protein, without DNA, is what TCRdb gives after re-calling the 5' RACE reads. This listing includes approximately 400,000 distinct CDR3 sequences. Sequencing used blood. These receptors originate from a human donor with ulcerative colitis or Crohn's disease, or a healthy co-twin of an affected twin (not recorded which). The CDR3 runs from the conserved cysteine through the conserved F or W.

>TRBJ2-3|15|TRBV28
CASSVPLGEKDTQYF
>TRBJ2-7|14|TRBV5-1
CASSGLAGAYEQYF
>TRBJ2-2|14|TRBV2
CASSEARSYGELFF
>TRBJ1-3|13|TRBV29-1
CSVLQGSGNTIYF
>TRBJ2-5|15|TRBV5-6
CASSLAGTGWETQYF
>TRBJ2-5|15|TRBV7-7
CASSSSPGDRETQYF
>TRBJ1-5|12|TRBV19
CASSIPNQPQHF
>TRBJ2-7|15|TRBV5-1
CASSGGQLLSYEQYF
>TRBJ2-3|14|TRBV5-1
CASKNGANTDTQYF
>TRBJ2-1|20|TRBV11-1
CASSLGSGPGYLGLNNEQFF
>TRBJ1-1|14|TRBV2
CASRGVKGNTEAFF
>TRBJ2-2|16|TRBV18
CASSPLQGANTGELFF